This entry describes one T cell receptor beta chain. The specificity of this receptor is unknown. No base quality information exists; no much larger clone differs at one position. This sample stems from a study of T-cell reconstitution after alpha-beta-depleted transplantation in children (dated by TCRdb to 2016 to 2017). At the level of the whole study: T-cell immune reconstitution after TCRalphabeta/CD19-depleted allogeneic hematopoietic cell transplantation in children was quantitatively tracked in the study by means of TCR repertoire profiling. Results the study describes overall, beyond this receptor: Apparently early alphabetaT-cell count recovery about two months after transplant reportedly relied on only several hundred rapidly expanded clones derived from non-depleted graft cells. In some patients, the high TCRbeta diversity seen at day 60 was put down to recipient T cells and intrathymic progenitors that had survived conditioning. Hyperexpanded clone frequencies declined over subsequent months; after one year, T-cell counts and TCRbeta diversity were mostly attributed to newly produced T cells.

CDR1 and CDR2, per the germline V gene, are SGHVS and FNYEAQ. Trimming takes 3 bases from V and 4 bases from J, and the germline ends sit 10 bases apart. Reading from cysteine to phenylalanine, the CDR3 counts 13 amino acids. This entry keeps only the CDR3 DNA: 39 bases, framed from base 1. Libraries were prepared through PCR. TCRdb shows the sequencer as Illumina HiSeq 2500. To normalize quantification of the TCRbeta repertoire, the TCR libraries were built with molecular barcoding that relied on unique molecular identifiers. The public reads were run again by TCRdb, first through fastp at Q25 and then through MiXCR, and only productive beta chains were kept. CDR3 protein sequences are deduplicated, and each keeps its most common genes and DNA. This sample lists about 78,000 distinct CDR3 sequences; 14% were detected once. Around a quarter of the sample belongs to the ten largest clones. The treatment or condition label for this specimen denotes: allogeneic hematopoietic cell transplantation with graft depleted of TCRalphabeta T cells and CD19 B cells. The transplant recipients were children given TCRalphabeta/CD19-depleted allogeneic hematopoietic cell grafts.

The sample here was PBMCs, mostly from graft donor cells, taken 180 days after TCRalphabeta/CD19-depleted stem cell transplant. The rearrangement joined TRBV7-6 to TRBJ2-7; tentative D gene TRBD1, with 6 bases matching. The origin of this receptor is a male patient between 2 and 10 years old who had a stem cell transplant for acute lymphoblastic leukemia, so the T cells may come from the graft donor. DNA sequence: TGTGCCAGCAGCTTCCGGGACACGTACGAGCAGTACTTC. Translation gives CASSFRDTYEQYF.